The 23 T cell receptor beta chains reported below all come from one sample, sequenced in a study of blood T cell repertoires in COVID-19. Assay used: immunoSEQ multiplex PCR; TCRdb lists only in-frame clones, some missing. The sample contains 120,000 to 150,000 clones, about 77% of which appear only once. The sample was peripheral blood. The source of these receptors is a man aged 60 to 69 with acute or convalescent COVID-19.

The CDR3 region is CASSPQGAPYEQYF. In DNA, the CDR3 is TGTGCCAGCAGCCCACAGGGGGCTCCATACGAGCAGTACTTC. The V gene is TRBV11-2, the J gene TRBJ2-7; 9 nucleotides line up with TRBD1. Germline values: CDR1 SGHAT, CDR2 FQNNGV. V shed 5 bases and J 4 bases; nucleotides not matched to a gene: 6. The CDR3 consists of 14 residues.

This clone was detected only a few times. This chain uses TRBV7-9 with TRBJ2-1; D perhaps matches TRBD2 (6 bases). The ends were cut back, 1 base at V and 6 bases at J, with 7 bases in the middle. CDR1 is SEHNR, CDR2 FQNEAQ, per germline (reference sequence). The CDR3 length is 13 residues. The CDR3 bases are TGTGCCAGCAGCTTAGGGGGGGTCAATGAGCAGTTCTTC. As protein: CASSLGGVNEQFF.

This clone was seen a few times. V is TRBV30 and J is TRBJ2-3; D gene uncertain. This CDR3 comprises 13 residues. Germline V gene lookup returns CDR1 GTSNPN and CDR2 SVGIG (reference sequence). V dropped 5 bases and J dropped 1 base, with 10 bases sitting between them. The CDR3 loop reads CAWAAPGTDTQYF. Written as DNA, the CDR3 is TGTGCCTGGGCGGCTCCCGGCACAGATACGCAGTATTTT.

This sequence joins TRBV4-1 and TRBJ2-7, with D perhaps TRBD2 (5 bases). This CDR3 has 18 amino acids. Deletions cut 3 bases from V and 1 base from J, with 22 bases between. CDR1 and CDR2 (germline): MGHRA, YSYEKL. The chain's CDR3 is CASSHPSLGKAESYEQYF. The CDR3 coding sequence is TGCGCCAGCAGCCACCCTTCCCTAGGGAAAGCGGAGTCCTACGAGCAGTACTTC.

The rearrangement uses TRBV12-5 and TRBJ2-1; D is possibly TRBD1 (7 bases). Deletions cut 1 base from V and 6 bases from J, with 16 bases between. The CDR3 consists of 16 residues. CDR1 is LGHNT, CDR2 FRNRAP, per germline. The CDR3 DNA reads TGTGCTAGTGGTTTGGGCCGGGACAGCGGGCTCAATGAGCAGTTCTTC. Amino acids: CASGLGRDSGLNEQFF. Based on the CDR3 plus reference TRBV12-5 and TRBJ2-1, the full variable domain is DARVTQTPRHKVTEMGQEVTMRCQPILGHNTVFWYRQTMMQGLELLAYFRNRAPLDDSGMPKDRFSAEMPDATLATLKIQPSEPRDSAVYFCASGLGRDSGLNEQFFGPGTRLTVL.

The chain combines TRBV5-1 with TRBJ2-3; TRBD1 matches at 8 bases. Germline CDR1 and CDR2: SGHRS and YFSETQ. This CDR3 has 14 residues. The V and J ends lost 3 bases and 6 bases, in that order; junction bases with no gene match: 6. The CDR3 bases are TGCGCCAGCAGCTCGACAGGGGCCGAGGATACGCAGTATTTT. It specifies CASSSTGAEDTQYF.

This clone was recorded only once. The gene calls are TRBV29-1 and TRBJ2-1, with D perhaps matching TRBD1 (5 bases). Germline loops: CDR1 SQVTM, CDR2 ANQGSEA. The CDR3 loop spans 12 amino acids. Trimming stripped 4 bases from V and 7 bases from J, with 11 bases between. In DNA form, the CDR3 reads TGCAGCGTTGGAAACAGGTTTAATGAGCAGTTCTTC. Amino acids: CSVGNRFNEQFF.

This clone was picked up a small number of times. V usage is TRBV6-6 and J usage is TRBJ2-7; possible D gene TRBD2, 6 bases. In germline, CDR1 is MNHNY, CDR2 SVGAGI (reference sequence). The CDR3 totals 14 residues. The V end was cut by 2 bases, the J end by 5 bases, with 13 bases between. The CDR3 DNA reads TGTGCCAGCAGTTACGGGGGACTGGGGAACGAGCAGTACTTC. As protein: CASSYGGLGNEQYF.

The genes are TRBV7-9 and TRBJ2-2; D uncertain. Germline CDR1 reads SEHNR; CDR2 reads FQNEAQ (reference sequence). V was cut by 2 bases and J by 5 bases, with 9 bases left in between. The CDR3 loop spans 14 amino acids. For the CDR3, the DNA is TGTGCCAGCAGCTTATCCTTGGAGACCGGGGAGCTGTTTTTT. It specifies CASSLSLETGELFF.

Note on this clone: Other DNA sequences within the sample encode an identical CDR3. This chain joins TRBV6-5 and TRBJ2-2, with a weak D call TRBD2 (6 bases). The germline gives CDR1 MNHEY, CDR2 SVGAGI. Trimming took 0 bases from V and 5 from J, leaving 7 bases between them. The CDR3 is made up of 14 amino acids. CDR3 in amino acids: CASSYSGGTGELFF. DNA for the CDR3: TGTGCCAGCAGTTACTCCGGGGGAACCGGGGAGCTGTTTTTT.

The chain combines TRBV12-5 with TRBJ2-1, with TRBD1 matching 7 bases. CDR1 LGHNT and CDR2 FRNRAP come from the germline V gene. The CDR3 extends over 14 amino acids. The V gene end was trimmed by 5 bases and the J gene end by 6 bases; junction bases not matched to a gene: 7. This CDR3 is CASGMGQRFNEQFF. The DNA for the CDR3 is TGTGCTAGTGGTATGGGACAGCGTTTCAATGAGCAGTTCTTC.

The J gene is TRBJ2-7, the V gene TRBV4-2; TRBD2 matches 7 bases. The CDR3 totals 15 residues. The germline V gene encodes CDR1 LGHNA and CDR2 YNFKEQ. Trimming removed 4 bases from V and 4 bases from J; junction bases left unmatched: 10. The chain's CDR3 is CASSREGFDGYEQYF. The CDR3 DNA reads as TGTGCCAGCAGCCGGGAGGGCTTTGACGGATACGAGCAGTACTTC.

With regard to this clone: This clone may be a read error of a much larger clone one base away. The sample contains more than one DNA sequence encoding this CDR3. This chain links TRBV19 with TRBJ2-7; D is unresolved. Per the germline V gene, CDR1 is LNHDA and CDR2 is SQIVND (reference sequence). The CDR3 sequence is 12 residues long. The ends were cut back, 2 bases at V and 4 bases at J, with 6 bases in the middle. The CDR3 coding sequence is TGTGCCAGTAGTATATCAGGTTACGAGCAGTACTTC. Translating it yields CASSISGYEQYF.

The rearrangement uses TRBV30 and TRBJ1-5; tentatively, D is TRBD1 (6 bases). Trimming stripped 5 bases from V and 5 bases from J, with 13 bases between. The CDR3 runs to 13 residues. Germline CDR1 reads GTSNPN; CDR2 reads SVGIG (reference sequence). CDR3 residues: CAWGLQGDQPQHF. The DNA of the CDR3 is TGTGCCTGGGGACTACAGGGAGATCAGCCCCAGCATTTT.

J is TRBJ2-1 and V is TRBV27, with 11 positions matching TRBD2. The CDR3 length is 13 residues. Germline-derived CDR1 and CDR2 are MNHEY and SMNVEV (reference sequence). V trimming: 8 bases; J trimming: 4 bases; junction bases outside the gene matches: 1. The DNA for the CDR3 is TGTGCCAGCGGGACTAGCGGATACAATGAGCAGTTCTTC. It translates to CASGTSGYNEQFF.

This clone was counted a few times. The rearrangement links TRBV12-3 or TRBV12-4 to TRBJ2-7; D remains unclear. The CDR3 spans 13 residues. V was shortened by 2 bases and J by 2 bases, with 7 bases between the two germline ends. CDR3 sequence reads: CASSLPPAYEQYF. The DNA for the CDR3 is TGTGCCAGCAGTTTACCCCCAGCCTACGAGCAGTACTTC.

The chain uses TRBV5-1 and TRBJ2-7, with 13 bases lining up with TRBD2. The germline V gene has CDR1 SGHRS and CDR2 YFSETQ. The CDR3 has 15 amino acids. The V and J ends lost 4 bases and 2 bases, in that order; junction bases with no gene match: 3. For the CDR3, the DNA is TGCGCCAGCAGCGGTACTAGCGGGAGGGCCTACGAGCAGTACTTC. It translates to CASSGTSGRAYEQYF.

This clone has just one count. This chain connects TRBV24-1 to TRBJ2-5, with 8 nucleotides matching TRBD1. This CDR3 is 16 amino acids long. Trimming took 4 bases from V and 5 from J; bases not matched to a gene: 11. From germline, CDR1 is KGHDR and CDR2 SFDVKD. The CDR3 region is CATSEDSGGVWETQYF. CDR3 DNA sequence: TGTGCCACCAGTGAGGATTCAGGGGGCGTGTGGGAGACCCAGTACTTC.

This chain joins TRBV7-3 and TRBJ1-1, with D perhaps matching TRBD1 (6 bases). Deletions cut 4 bases from V and 3 bases from J, with 12 bases between. The CDR3 sequence is 14 residues long. Germline-derived CDR1 and CDR2 are SGHTA and FQGTGA. As DNA, the CDR3 is TGTGCCAGCAGCTACACAGGGTCTGACACTGAAGCTTTCTTT. It codes for CASSYTGSDTEAFF.

This rearrangement joins TRBV29-1 to TRBJ1-3; weak D call: TRBD1 (5 bases). The CDR3 length is 12 residues. V lost 7 bases to trimming and J lost 1 base, with 8 bases between them. The germline CDR1 and CDR2 sequences are SQVTM and ANQGSEA. CDR3 bases: TGCAGCGCCAGGGTATCTGGAAACACCATATATTTT. Protein: CSARVSGNTIYF.

V usage is TRBV7-9 and J usage is TRBJ2-4; 9 bases are a match to TRBD1. The V and J ends lost 6 bases and 5 bases, in that order; junction bases with no gene match: 2. This CDR3 has 13 amino acids. The germline V gene encodes CDR1 SEHNR and CDR2 FQNEAQ (reference sequence). In nucleotides, the CDR3 is TGTGCCAGCAGAAGGACAGGGGAAAACATTCAGTACTTC. Translating it yields CASRRTGENIQYF.

This clone occurred once. The genes are TRBV6-4 and TRBJ2-1, with D unclear. CDR1 is MRHNA and CDR2 is SNTAGT in the germline V gene. Trimming stripped 0 bases from V and 8 bases from J, with 8 bases between. The CDR3 contains 13 residues. CDR3 region: CASSDSEVDEQFF. The CDR3 coding sequence is TGTGCCAGCAGTGACTCTGAGGTCGATGAGCAGTTCTTC.

The chain has TRBV19 and TRBJ1-1; D is uncertain. Trimming stripped 3 bases from V and 7 bases from J, with 9 bases between. Germline V lookup: CDR1 LNHDA, CDR2 SQIVND (reference sequence). This CDR3 is 12 amino acids long. The CDR3: CASSIGGFEAFF. The CDR3 DNA reads TGTGCCAGTAGTATTGGCGGATTTGAAGCTTTCTTT.